The rows below give T cell receptor beta chains drawn from one sample of a study of human T cells and chemical hapten exposure. TCRdb independently ran MiXCR on the 5' RACE reads; one entry per CDR3 protein. The data show under 85,000 distinct CDR3 sequences, less than 9.5% seen once. Source of these receptors: a male donor in good health. Both conserved end residues are part of each CDR3. A D gene is named only where the DNA matches it firmly. Only some rows state a clone size, as once, few, many or a class for expanded clones.

d_gene	abundance	v_gene	j_gene	CDR3aa	CDR3nt
NA	many	TRBV24-1	TRBJ2-3	CATSDPSPVGTDTQYF	TGTGCCACCAGTGATCCCTCCCCCGTCGGCACAGATACGCAGTATTTT
TRBD1	many	TRBV6-2/TRBV6-3	TRBJ1-1	CASSRQGRTEAFF	TGTGCCAGCAGCCGACAGGGGAGGACTGAAGCTTTCTTT
NA	NA	TRBV10-3	TRBJ2-3	CAITTGVWTDTQYF	TGTGCCATCACAACGGGGGTATGGACAGATACGCAGTATTTT
NA	many	TRBV12-3/TRBV12-4	TRBJ1-5	CASSPRTVSNQPQHF	TGTGCCAGCAGTCCCCGGACGGTTAGCAATCAGCCCCAGCATTTT
NA	many	TRBV2	TRBJ2-7	CASSAGGTHYEQYF	TGTGCCAGCAGTGCGGGGGGCACCCACTACGAGCAGTACTTC
TRBD2	few	TRBV3-1	TRBJ2-7	CASSQDLLAGVGRDYEQYF	TGTGCCAGCAGCCAAGATCTCCTAGCGGGAGTGGGGCGGGACTACGAGCAGTACTTC
NA	few	TRBV28	TRBJ1-4	CASSSREKLFF	TGTGCCAGCAGTTCGCGAGAAAAACTGTTTTTT
TRBD1	many	TRBV4-2	TRBJ2-3	CASSQESRQGIDTQYF	TGTGCCAGCAGCCAAGAGTCGAGACAGGGGATAGATACGCAGTATTTT
NA	many	TRBV27	TRBJ1-1	CASSLSLATIPEAFF	TGTGCCAGCAGTTTATCCCTCGCCACAATCCCTGAAGCTTTCTTT
NA	few	TRBV29-1	TRBJ2-2	CSVEDPLTPNTGELFF	TGCAGCGTTGAAGATCCCTTGACACCCAACACCGGGGAGCTGTTTTTT
TRBD1	few	TRBV14	TRBJ1-1	CASSPLGTAPNTEAFF	TGTGCCAGCAGCCCGCTGGGGACAGCCCCGAACACTGAAGCTTTCTTT
NA	NA	TRBV27	TRBJ1-6	CASSPALGLYNSPLHF	TGTGCCAGCAGTCCAGCCCTGGGACTTTATAATTCACCCCTCCACTTT
NA	many	TRBV7-9	TRBJ1-4	CATLSSEKLFF	TGTGCCACCCTGAGTAGTGAAAAACTGTTTTTT
NA	few	TRBV4-2	TRBJ2-1	CASSQDLLARHEQFF	TGTGCCAGCAGCCAAGACCTACTAGCCCGCCATGAGCAGTTCTTC
NA	many	TRBV27	TRBJ2-3	CASRPHSTDTQYF	TGTGCCAGCAGGCCACACAGCACAGATACGCAGTATTTT
TRBD2	many	TRBV7-8	TRBJ2-1	CASSLTSGGSYNEQFF	TGTGCCAGCAGCCTCACTAGCGGAGGCTCCTACAATGAGCAGTTCTTC
NA	few	TRBV7-6	TRBJ2-3	CASNLRGASTDTQYF	TGTGCCAGCAACCTAAGGGGGGCAAGCACAGATACGCAGTATTTT
NA	NA	TRBV5-4	TRBJ1-2	CASSLGGENYGYTF	TGTGCCAGCAGCTTGGGGGGCGAGAACTATGGCTACACCTTC
TRBD1	many	TRBV29-1	TRBJ2-7	CSVEGQGQGYEQYF	TGCAGCGTTGAGGGACAGGGGCAGGGGTACGAGCAGTACTTC
NA	few	TRBV3-1	TRBJ2-1	CASSQDRIPRDEQFF	TGTGCCAGCAGCCAAGATAGAATCCCCAGGGATGAGCAGTTCTTC
NA	many	TRBV6-5	TRBJ1-1	CASTSRGMNTEAFF	TGTGCCAGCACCTCGCGGGGCATGAACACTGAAGCTTTCTTT
TRBD2	NA	TRBV4-2	TRBJ2-7	CASSLGLAESYEQYF	TGTGCCAGCAGCCTGGGACTAGCGGAATCCTACGAGCAGTACTTC
TRBD1	many	TRBV20-1	TRBJ1-6	CSARAPDGTGKRSPLHF	TGCAGTGCTAGAGCCCCCGACGGGACAGGGAAGAGGTCACCCCTCCACTTT
TRBD2	NA	TRBV20-1	TRBJ2-1	CSANRLAGAGEQFF	TGCAGTGCTAATAGACTAGCGGGAGCCGGTGAGCAGTTCTTC
TRBD2	NA	TRBV5-5	TRBJ2-7	CASSSLAGHSYEQYF	TGTGCCAGCAGCTCCTTAGCGGGTCACTCCTACGAGCAGTACTTC